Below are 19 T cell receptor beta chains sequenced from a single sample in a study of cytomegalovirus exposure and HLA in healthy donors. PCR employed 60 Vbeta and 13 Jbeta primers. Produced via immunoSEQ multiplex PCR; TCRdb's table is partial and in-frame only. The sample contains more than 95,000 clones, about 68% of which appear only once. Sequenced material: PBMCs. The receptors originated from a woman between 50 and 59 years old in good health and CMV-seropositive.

CDR3 nucleotide sequence: TGTGCCAGCAATAGGGGTAACAGGAACACTGAAGCTTTCTTT. Residues: CASNRGNRNTEAFF. The J gene is TRBJ1-1, the V gene TRBV6-5, with a possible D match to TRBD1 (5 bases). V was trimmed by 7 bases and J by 1 base, leaving 13 bases between them. Looked up from germline, CDR1 is MNHEY and CDR2 is SVGAGI. The CDR3 spans 14 residues.

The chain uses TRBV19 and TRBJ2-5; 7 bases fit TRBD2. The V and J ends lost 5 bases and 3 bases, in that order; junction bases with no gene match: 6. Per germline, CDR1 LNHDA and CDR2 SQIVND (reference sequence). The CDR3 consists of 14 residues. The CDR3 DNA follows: TGTGCCAGTAGTCCGGGACTATACGAAGAGACCCAGTACTTC. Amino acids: CASSPGLYEETQYF.

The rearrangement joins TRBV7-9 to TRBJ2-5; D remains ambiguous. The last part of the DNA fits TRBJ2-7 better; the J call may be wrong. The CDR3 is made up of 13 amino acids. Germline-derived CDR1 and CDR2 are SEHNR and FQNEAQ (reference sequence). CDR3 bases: TGTGCCAGCAGCTTAGCCAACTCCTACGAGCAGTACTTC. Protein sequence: CASSLANSYEQYF.

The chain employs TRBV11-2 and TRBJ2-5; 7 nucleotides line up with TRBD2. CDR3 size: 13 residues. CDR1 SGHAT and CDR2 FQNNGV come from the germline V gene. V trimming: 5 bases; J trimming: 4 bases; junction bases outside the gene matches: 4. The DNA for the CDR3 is TGTGCCAGCAGCCCGGGGACTACAGAGACCCAGTACTTC. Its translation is CASSPGTTETQYF. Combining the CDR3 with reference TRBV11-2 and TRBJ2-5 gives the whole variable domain EAGVAQSPRYKIIEKRQSVAFWCNPISGHATLYWYQQILGQGPKLLIQFQNNGVVDDSQLPKDRFSAERLKGVDSTLKIQPAKLEDSAVYLCASSPGTTETQYFGPGTRLLVL.

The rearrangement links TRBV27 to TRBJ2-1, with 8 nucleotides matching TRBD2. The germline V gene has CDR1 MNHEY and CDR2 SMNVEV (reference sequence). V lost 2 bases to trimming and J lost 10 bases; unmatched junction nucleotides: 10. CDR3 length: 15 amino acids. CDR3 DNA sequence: TGTGCCAGCAGTTTAGCGGGAGGAGTCCCCGGCGAGCAGTTCTTC. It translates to CASSLAGGVPGEQFF.

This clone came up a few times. In DNA, the CDR3 is TGTGCCATCAGCGGATCTCGCCGGGACAGGGGCTCCTACGAGCAGTACTTC. It yields the protein CAISGSRRDRGSYEQYF. The chain combines TRBV10-3 with TRBJ2-7; 10 nucleotides align to TRBD1. The CDR3 totals 17 residues. Per the germline V gene, CDR1 is ENHRY and CDR2 is SYGVKD. V lost 6 bases to trimming and J lost 0 bases; unmatched junction nucleotides: 11.

CDR3 residues: CASSQERTAYEQYF. DNA for the CDR3: TGTGCCAGCAGCCAAGAACGGACAGCCTACGAGCAGTACTTC. The chain has TRBV4-2 and TRBJ2-7; D is perhaps TRBD1 (6 bases). This CDR3 region has 14 residues. V was shortened by 0 bases and J by 2 bases, with 8 bases between the two germline ends. The germline V gene encodes CDR1 LGHNA and CDR2 YNFKEQ.

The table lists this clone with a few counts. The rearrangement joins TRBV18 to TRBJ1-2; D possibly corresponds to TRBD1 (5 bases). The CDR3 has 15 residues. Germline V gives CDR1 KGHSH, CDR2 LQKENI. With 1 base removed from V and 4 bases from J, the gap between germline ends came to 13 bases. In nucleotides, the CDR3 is TGTGCCAGCTCACCACAGTGGGAACAGGCCTATGGCTACACCTTC. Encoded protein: CASSPQWEQAYGYTF.

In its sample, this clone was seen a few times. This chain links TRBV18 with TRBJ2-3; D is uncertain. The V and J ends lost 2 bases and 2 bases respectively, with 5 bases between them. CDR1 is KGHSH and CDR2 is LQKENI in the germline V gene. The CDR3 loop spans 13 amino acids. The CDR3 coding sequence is TGTGCCAGCTCACCAATCAACACAGATACGCAGTATTTT. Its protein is CASSPINTDTQYF.

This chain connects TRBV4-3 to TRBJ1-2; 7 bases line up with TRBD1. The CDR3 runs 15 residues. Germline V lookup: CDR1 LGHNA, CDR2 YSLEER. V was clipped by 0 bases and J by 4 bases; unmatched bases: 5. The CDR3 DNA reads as TGCGCCAGCAGCCAAGAATGGACAGGAGTCTATGGCTACACCTTC. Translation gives CASSQEWTGVYGYTF.

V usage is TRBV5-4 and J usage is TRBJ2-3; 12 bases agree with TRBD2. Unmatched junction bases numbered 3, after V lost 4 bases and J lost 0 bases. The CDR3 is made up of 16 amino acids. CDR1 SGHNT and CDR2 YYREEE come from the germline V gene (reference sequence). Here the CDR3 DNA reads TGTGCCAGCAGCCACGGGACTAGCGGGAGCACAGATACGCAGTATTTT. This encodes CASSHGTSGSTDTQYF.

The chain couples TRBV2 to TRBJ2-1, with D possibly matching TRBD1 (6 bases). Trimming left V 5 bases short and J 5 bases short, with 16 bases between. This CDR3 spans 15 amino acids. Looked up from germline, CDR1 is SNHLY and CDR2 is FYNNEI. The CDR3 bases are TGTGCCAGCAGTCGTACAGGGATTGGAAACAATGAGCAGTTCTTC. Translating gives CASSRTGIGNNEQFF.

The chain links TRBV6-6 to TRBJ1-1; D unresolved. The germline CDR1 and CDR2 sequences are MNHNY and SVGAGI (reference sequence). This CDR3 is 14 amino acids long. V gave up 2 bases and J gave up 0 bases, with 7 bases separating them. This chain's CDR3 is CASSYLQVNTEAFF. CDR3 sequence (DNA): TGTGCCAGCAGTTACCTTCAGGTGAACACTGAAGCTTTCTTT.

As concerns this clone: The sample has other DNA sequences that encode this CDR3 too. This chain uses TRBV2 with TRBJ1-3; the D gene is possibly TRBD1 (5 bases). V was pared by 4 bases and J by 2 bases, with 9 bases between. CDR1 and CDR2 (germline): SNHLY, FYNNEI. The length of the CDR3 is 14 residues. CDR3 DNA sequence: TGTGCCAGCAGTGGTCAAGGGGCTGGAAACACCATATATTTT. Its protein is CASSGQGAGNTIYF.

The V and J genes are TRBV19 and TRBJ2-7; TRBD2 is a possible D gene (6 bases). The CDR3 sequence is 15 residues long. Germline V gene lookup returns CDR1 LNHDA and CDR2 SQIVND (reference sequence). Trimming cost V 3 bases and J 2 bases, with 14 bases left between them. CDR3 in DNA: TGTGCCAGTAGTATCCAGGGAGGAGAAACCTACGAGCAGTACTTC. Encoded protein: CASSIQGGETYEQYF. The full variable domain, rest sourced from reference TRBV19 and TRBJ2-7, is DGGITQSPKYLFRKEGQNVTLSCEQNLNHDAMYWYRQDPGQGLRLIYYSQIVNDFQKGDIAEGYSVSREKKESFPLTVTSAQKNPTAFYLCASSIQGGETYEQYFGPGTRLTVT.

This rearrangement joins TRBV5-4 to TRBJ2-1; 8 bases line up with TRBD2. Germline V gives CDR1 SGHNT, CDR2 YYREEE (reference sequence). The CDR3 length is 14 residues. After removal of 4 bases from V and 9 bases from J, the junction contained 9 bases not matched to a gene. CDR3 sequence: CASSLGERETEQFF. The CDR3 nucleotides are TGTGCCAGCAGCCTGGGGGAGCGGGAGACTGAGCAGTTCTTC.

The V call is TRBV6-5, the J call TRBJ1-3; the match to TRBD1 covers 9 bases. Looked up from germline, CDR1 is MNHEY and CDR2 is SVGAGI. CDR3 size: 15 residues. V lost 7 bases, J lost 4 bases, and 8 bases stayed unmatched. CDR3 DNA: TGTGCCAGCACCAAGGGACAGGGTCTCGGAAACACCATATATTTT. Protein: CASTKGQGLGNTIYF.

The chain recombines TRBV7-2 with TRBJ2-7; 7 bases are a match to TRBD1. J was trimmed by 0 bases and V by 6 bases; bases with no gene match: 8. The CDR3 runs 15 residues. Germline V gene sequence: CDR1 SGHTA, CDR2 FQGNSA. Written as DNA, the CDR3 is TGTGCCAGCAGAGTCTCGAGGGACAGCTCCTACGAGCAGTACTTC. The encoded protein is CASRVSRDSSYEQYF.

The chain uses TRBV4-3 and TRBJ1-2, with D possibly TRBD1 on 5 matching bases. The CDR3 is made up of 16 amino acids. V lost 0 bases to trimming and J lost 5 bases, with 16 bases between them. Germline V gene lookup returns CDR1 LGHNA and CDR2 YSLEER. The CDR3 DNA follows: TGCGCCAGCAGCCAAGATCGATGGGGCACCCTATATGGCTACACCTTC. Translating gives CASSQDRWGTLYGYTF.